This T cell receptor (beta chain) comes out of a study of T cells after yellow fever vaccination. TCRdb fed the 5' RACE reads into MiXCR, producing one record per CDR3 protein. Of some 240,000 distinct CDR3 sequences listed, roughly 5% are singletons. Trimming pared 5 bases from V and 0 bases from J, leaving 11 bases between. Germline V gene data show CDR1 as SGHTA and CDR2 as FQGNSA. CDR3 length equals 15 residues. This clonotype was counted between two and nine times. Its antigen is still unknown. Study outcomes and limitations: CD4 and CD8 compartments shared a small share of clonotypes. The booster saw the reappearance of most primary-vaccination clones (around 95% CD4, around 88% CD8).

V gene TRBV7-2 combines with J gene TRBJ2-1, with D tentatively TRBD1 (5 bases). The source material was CD4+ T cells sorted from PBMCs, sampled on the day of the yellow fever booster vaccination. The origin of this receptor is a man younger than 30 who received the YFV17D yellow fever vaccine. CDR3 sequence (DNA): TGTGCCAGCAGCCGACAGATAAGCTCCTACAATGAGCAGTTCTTC. This translates into CASSRQISSYNEQFF.